This T cell receptor beta chain was found in a study of cytomegalovirus exposure and HLA in healthy donors. Worth noting for this clone: The antigen remains undetermined.

Points from the study as a whole: Rare sequences made up most TCRs, while some public TCRs were found in many donors. TCR beta sequences reportedly predicted most subjects' HLA-A and HLA-B alleles accurately. In an earlier analysis, productive rearrangement rates for most beta V segments clustered near 87% or 30%.

Per the germline V gene, CDR1 is MNHNS and CDR2 is SASEGT. The trim removed 10 bases at V and 0 bases at J, leaving 9 bases unmatched. The CDR3 runs to 15 residues. PCR was performed using 60 Vbeta and 13 Jbeta primers. Using immunoSEQ multiplex PCR, the repertoire was profiled, and TCRdb retains in-frame clones only, with some absent. The sample includes 250,000 to 350,000 clones, roughly 89% of them seen just once. The sequencing sample was made of PBMCs. V gene TRBV6-1 combines with J gene TRBJ2-1; TRBD2 agrees at 7 bases. This receptor was obtained from a man aged 35 to 55 in good health and CMV-seropositive. The CDR3 protein is CAISSGRSSYNEQFF. In DNA form, the CDR3 reads TGTGCCATCTCTAGCGGAAGAAGCTCCTACAATGAGCAGTTCTTC.